Following are 17 T cell receptor beta chains from one sample sequenced in a study of shared clonotypes between healthy human individuals. Sequencing was performed with immunoSEQ multiplex PCR; in TCRdb, only in-frame clones are kept and a portion is missing. The sample shows about 680,000 clones, 74% of them seen only once. Sequencing was carried out using memory CD4+ T cells sorted from blood. The subset here: CD45RA-negative fraction. The receptors derive from a woman younger than 45 in good health.

The V gene is TRBV25-1, the J gene TRBJ1-1, with 11 positions matching TRBD1. V shed 4 bases, J shed 2 bases, and the junction held 9 bases outside the gene matches. Looked up from germline, CDR1 is MGHDK and CDR2 is SYGVNS. The CDR3 length is 17 residues. As DNA, the CDR3 is TGTGCCAGCAGTGCCTGGGGGACAGGGGGTATTAACACTGAAGCTTTCTTT. Its protein product is CASSAWGTGGINTEAFF.

The chain uses TRBV30 and TRBJ1-1; the match to TRBD1 covers 9 bases. The CDR3 is made up of 14 amino acids. CDR1 is GTSNPN, CDR2 SVGIG, per germline (reference sequence). The V segment lost 3 bases and the J segment 5 bases; nucleotides outside the gene matches: 7. CDR3 protein: CAWSSDRGTTEAFF. CDR3 coding DNA: TGTGCCTGGAGCTCGGACAGGGGAACGACTGAAGCTTTCTTT.

This clone was observed a handful of times. The V gene is TRBV25-1, the J gene TRBJ2-5, with unresolved D. The CDR3 runs to 13 residues. CDR1 is MGHDK, CDR2 SYGVNS, per germline. The V end lost 6 bases, the J end lost 0 bases, and 8 bases lay between the germline ends. CDR3: CASRARNQETQYF. The CDR3 DNA is TGTGCCAGCAGGGCCCGAAACCAAGAGACCCAGTACTTC.

This clone was found many times. The V gene is TRBV6-4, the J gene TRBJ2-3; TRBD2 agrees at 7 bases. The J segment lost 2 bases and the V segment lost 2 bases, leaving 7 bases of the junction unmatched. The CDR3 runs 16 residues. In germline, CDR1 is MRHNA, CDR2 SNTAGT. The CDR3 region has the DNA TGTGCCAGCAGTGACGTGGCTAGCGGTGACACAGATACGCAGTATTTT. Encoded protein: CASSDVASGDTDTQYF.

V usage is TRBV5-1 and J usage is TRBJ2-3, with a tentative D call TRBD2 (5 bases). The length of the CDR3 is 15 residues. V lost 4 bases and J 11 bases, leaving 23 bases between the germline ends. Germline V gives CDR1 SGHRS, CDR2 YFSETQ. This CDR3 reads CASSRWYGGSQEQYF. CDR3 coding DNA: TGCGCCAGCAGCCGCTGGTACGGAGGCTCCCAGGAGCAGTATTTT.

The chain combines TRBV11-3 with TRBJ2-2; TRBD2 aligns across 11 bases. After removal of 0 bases from V and 5 bases from J, the junction contained 5 bases not matched to a gene. In germline, CDR1 is SGHNT, CDR2 YENEEA. The CDR3 is 17 residues long. Here the CDR3 reads CASSLDIRLAGTGELFF. The CDR3 bases are TGTGCCAGCAGCTTAGATATAAGACTAGCGGGAACCGGGGAGCTGTTTTTT.

As for this clone: This sample includes further DNA sequences coding for the same CDR3. V and J are TRBV5-1 and TRBJ2-3; D call uncertain. This CDR3 region has 12 residues. The V end was cut by 1 base, the J end by 3 bases, with 3 bases between. Germline CDR1 is SGHRS and CDR2 is YFSETQ. DNA for the CDR3: TGCGCCAGCAGCTTGAATACAGATACGCAGTATTTT. This sequence encodes CASSLNTDTQYF.

A remark on this clone: Additional DNA sequences in this sample encode the identical CDR3. The chain uses TRBV5-1 and TRBJ2-3; D is uncertain. Germline V gene lookup returns CDR1 SGHRS and CDR2 YFSETQ. V gave up 0 bases and J gave up 1 base, with 9 bases separating them. The CDR3 spans 15 residues. The CDR3 region has the DNA TGCGCCAGCAGCTTGGATGGGGTGGGCACAGATACGCAGTATTTT. Translation gives CASSLDGVGTDTQYF.

The DNA for the CDR3 is TGTGCCAGCAGTGACCCTCGAAGGTCCGGCGCAGCCCACGAGCAGTACTTC. Translated, it gives CASSDPRRSGAAHEQYF. V gene TRBV6-4 combines with J gene TRBJ2-7; no clear D. CDR1 and CDR2 from the germline V gene are MRHNA and SNTAGT. The CDR3 consists of 17 residues. Trimming took 2 bases from V and 5 from J, leaving 22 bases between them.

V usage is TRBV6-6 and J usage is TRBJ1-1, with 8 bases fitting TRBD1. The CDR3 loop spans 14 amino acids. Trimming cost V 4 bases and J 3 bases; bases outside gene matches: 4. Germline V gene lookup returns CDR1 MNHNY and CDR2 SVGAGI (reference sequence). CDR3: CASSSRGRDTEAFF. The CDR3 nucleotides read TGTGCCAGCAGTTCCAGGGGGCGGGACACTGAAGCTTTCTTT.

The chain employs TRBV7-3 and TRBJ2-6; D is ambiguous. In germline, CDR1 is SGHTA, CDR2 FQGTGA. V lost 5 bases to trimming and J lost 2 bases, with 10 bases between them. CDR3 length: 15 residues. The CDR3 loop is CASSNAPPGANVLTF. The CDR3 DNA reads TGTGCCAGCAGCAACGCCCCACCTGGGGCCAACGTCCTGACTTTC.

The gene calls are TRBV7-3 and TRBJ2-2, with D tentatively TRBD2 (6 bases). Trimming took 5 bases from V and 5 from J, leaving 12 bases between them. This CDR3 comprises 14 residues. Germline CDR1 reads SGHTA; CDR2 reads FQGTGA. The CDR3 sequence is CASSAGPETGELFF. CDR3 nucleotide sequence: TGTGCCAGCAGCGCGGGACCTGAAACCGGGGAGCTGTTTTTT.

As concerns this clone: A read error may account for a junction end that differs from germline. J is TRBJ2-7 and V is TRBV30, with 11 bases that match TRBD2. This CDR3 has 11 residues. CDR1 and CDR2 (germline): GTSNPN, SVGIG (reference sequence). CDR3 amino acids: CAWNRGLAGGF. DNA of the CDR3: TGTGCCTGGAATCGAGGACTAGCGGGCGGATTC.

This chain connects TRBV27 to TRBJ2-7, with a weak D call TRBD1 (6 bases). The CDR3 extends over 15 amino acids. Germline V gene data show CDR1 as MNHEY and CDR2 as SMNVEV (reference sequence). The germline V and J ends were trimmed by 5 bases and 3 bases, with 17 bases remaining between them. The CDR3 sequence: CASSRTGTHRYEQYF. The DNA of the CDR3 is TGTGCCAGCAGTCGCACTGGGACACACCGCTACGAGCAGTACTTC.

This clone was seen only a few times. The chain carries TRBV2 and TRBJ1-5; maybe TRBD1 (5 bases). V was shortened by 6 bases and J by 4 bases, with 13 bases between the two germline ends. The CDR3 length is 14 residues. Germline V gives CDR1 SNHLY, CDR2 FYNNEI. This CDR3 reads CASSSDSRNQPQHF. The CDR3 nucleotides are TGTGCCAGCAGCTCCGACAGTCGTAATCAGCCCCAGCATTTT.

The chain recombines TRBV6-6 with TRBJ1-5, with D possibly being TRBD1 (5 bases). Trimming removed 5 bases from V and 5 bases from J, with 10 bases in between. This CDR3 comprises 13 residues. Germline V gene lookup returns CDR1 MNHNY and CDR2 SVGAGI (reference sequence). CDR3 sequence (DNA): TGTGCCAGCAGTACCGACAGTTATCAGCCCCAGCATTTT. Its translation: CASSTDSYQPQHF.

The chain recombines TRBV18 with TRBJ2-1, with TRBD2 as a possible D gene (5 bases). The CDR3 extends over 15 amino acids. V lost 4 bases and J lost 1, with 11 bases in between. Looked up from germline, CDR1 is KGHSH and CDR2 is LQKENI. CDR3 coding DNA: TGTGCCAGCTCACGGGTGAGGGAATCCTACAATGAGCAGTTCTTC. It is translated as CASSRVRESYNEQFF.